A single sample gave rise to the 28 T cell receptor beta chains below, sequenced in a study of radiotherapy plus CTLA-4 blockade in lung cancer. The method was immunoSEQ multiplex PCR; TCRdb's version includes in-frame clones alone and lacks a portion of them. The table lists about 50,000 clones, around 83% of them singletons, with about a quarter in the top ten. The sequences come from peripheral blood, collected from a patient treated with radiotherapy plus ipilimumab. Receptors originate from a human donor with non-small cell lung cancer whose response to radiotherapy plus ipilimumab could not be evaluated.

This sequence joins TRBV29-1 and TRBJ2-2, with 11 bases fitting TRBD2. Trimming took 4 bases from V and 6 from J; bases not matched to a gene: 7. Germline V gene lookup returns CDR1 SQVTM and CDR2 ANQGSEA. The CDR3 length is 15 residues. The CDR3 DNA reads TGCAGCGTTGGGGGGACTAGCGGTCTCCCCGGGGAGCTGTTTTTT. Protein product: CSVGGTSGLPGELFF.

V gene TRBV15 combines with J gene TRBJ1-1; tentatively, D is TRBD1 (6 bases). The V gene's germline CDR1 is LNHNV and CDR2 YYDKDF (reference sequence). Deletions cut 8 bases from V and 2 bases from J, with 18 bases between. The CDR3 totals 15 residues. The CDR3 sequence is CATRRRDTINTEAFF. The CDR3 DNA reads TGTGCCACCCGTCGAAGGGACACCATAAACACTGAAGCTTTCTTT.

The chain couples TRBV19 to TRBJ2-5, with D uncertain. CDR3 length: 13 amino acids. Germline values: CDR1 LNHDA, CDR2 SQIVND (reference sequence). The V end was cut by 3 bases, the J end by 5 bases, with 10 bases between. The CDR3: CASSIGLRETQYF. In DNA form, the CDR3 reads TGTGCCAGTAGTATCGGCCTGAGGGAGACCCAGTACTTC.

The CDR3 here is CASSSTKPVDEQFF. CDR3 nucleotide sequence: TGTGCCAGCAGCTCAACAAAACCTGTCGATGAGCAGTTCTTC. The chain employs TRBV7-9 and TRBJ2-1; D is unresolved. Germline CDR1 reads SEHNR; CDR2 reads FQNEAQ (reference sequence). V lost 4 bases and J lost 8, with 15 bases in between. The CDR3 is made up of 14 amino acids.

The J gene is TRBJ2-2, the V gene TRBV19; 7 bases are shared with TRBD2. The germline V gene has CDR1 LNHDA and CDR2 SQIVND (reference sequence). Losses at the gene ends were 7 bases for V and 5 bases for J; bases not matched to a gene: 4. The CDR3 is made up of 13 amino acids. This CDR3 reads CASIGGRTGELFF. CDR3 nucleotide sequence: TGTGCCAGTATCGGGGGGAGGACCGGGGAGCTGTTTTTT. Full variable domain (missing parts from reference TRBV19 and TRBJ2-2): DGGITQSPKYLFRKEGQNVTLSCEQNLNHDAMYWYRQDPGQGLRLIYYSQIVNDFQKGDIAEGYSVSREKKESFPLTVTSAQKNPTAFYLCASIGGRTGELFFGEGSRLTVL.

This clone occurred a few times. The chain employs TRBV5-1 and TRBJ2-3; 9 positions match TRBD1. The V segment lost 0 bases and the J segment 6 bases; nucleotides outside the gene matches: 8. Germline V gives CDR1 SGHRS, CDR2 YFSETQ. This CDR3 has 16 residues. In DNA form, the CDR3 reads TGCGCCAGCAGCTTGGGCACAGGGGGCCTCTCTGATACGCAGTATTTT. Translation gives CASSLGTGGLSDTQYF. The whole variable domain, remainder taken from reference TRBV5-1 and TRBJ2-3, is KAGVTQTPRYLIKTRGQQVTLSCSPISGHRSVSWYQQTPGQGLQFLFEYFSETQRNKGNFPGRFSGRQFSNSRSEMNVSTLELGDSALYLCASSLGTGGLSDTQYFGPGTRLTVL.

This sequence joins TRBV9 and TRBJ1-1; weak D call: TRBD1 (6 bases). Per the germline V gene, CDR1 is SGDLS and CDR2 is YYNGEE. CDR3 length: 12 residues. V was shortened by 4 bases and J by 4 bases, with 8 bases between the two germline ends. As DNA, the CDR3 is TGTGCCAGCAGCTCACAGGGCACTGAAGCTTTCTTT. Translating it yields CASSSQGTEAFF.

This clone turned up a few times. This chain links TRBV7-2 with TRBJ2-5; 8 bases align to TRBD1. Germline V gene sequence: CDR1 SGHTA, CDR2 FQGNSA. The CDR3 runs 15 residues. V shed 7 bases and J 3 bases; nucleotides not matched to a gene: 10. CDR3 bases: TGTGCCAGCACCGTCCGGGAACAGGGGGAAGAGACCCAGTACTTC. Amino acid sequence: CASTVREQGEETQYF.

The chain couples TRBV2 to TRBJ2-7, with D possibly matching TRBD2 (5 bases). The CDR3 length is 13 residues. Looked up from germline, CDR1 is SNHLY and CDR2 is FYNNEI. The V gene lost 2 bases and the J gene lost 5 bases, with 10 bases spanning the gap. The CDR3 DNA follows: TGTGCCAGCAGTGAAATCCGGGGAGACGAGCAGTACTTC. This codes for CASSEIRGDEQYF. Based on the CDR3 plus reference TRBV2 and TRBJ2-7, the full variable domain is EPEVTQTPSHQVTQMGQEVILRCVPISNHLYFYWYRQILGQKVEFLVSFYNNEISEKSEIFDDQFSVERPDGSNFTLKIRSTKLEDSAMYFCASSEIRGDEQYFGPGTRLTVT.

This rearrangement joins TRBV5-1 to TRBJ2-3, with TRBD2 matching 9 bases. Germline CDR1 is SGHRS and CDR2 is YFSETQ. CDR3 length: 15 residues. V was clipped by 3 bases and J by 6 bases; unmatched bases: 8. The CDR3 DNA reads as TGCGCCAGCAGCTATAGCGGGAGCGTTAGGGATACGCAGTATTTT. Its translation is CASSYSGSVRDTQYF.

The chain has TRBV6-6 and TRBJ2-7; D gene uncertain. There are 12 residues in the CDR3. V was trimmed by 5 bases and J by 4 bases, leaving 9 bases between them. The germline gives CDR1 MNHNY, CDR2 SVGAGI (reference sequence). The CDR3 loop reads CASSQLLYEQYF. DNA for the CDR3: TGTGCCAGCAGTCAACTTTTATACGAGCAGTACTTC.

The chain joins TRBV7-2 to TRBJ2-5, with TRBD1 matching over 7 bases. The CDR3 runs 15 residues. The germline V gene has CDR1 SGHTA and CDR2 FQGNSA. J gave up 3 bases and V 4 bases, and 8 bases lay outside the gene matches. The CDR3 is CASSSLGTAKETQYF. CDR3 bases: TGTGCCAGCAGCTCCCTCGGGACAGCCAAAGAGACCCAGTACTTC.

The CDR3 coding sequence is TGTGCCAGCTTTTCGGATCGGGACAGATCCACGGGAAACACCATATATTTT. This codes for CASFSDRDRSTGNTIYF. V gene TRBV28 combines with J gene TRBJ1-3; TRBD1 matches at 7 bases. Trimming at V came to 8 bases and at J to 4 bases, leaving 17 bases not matched to a gene. CDR1 and CDR2 (germline): MDHEN, SYDVKM. This CDR3 has 17 residues. Together with reference TRBV28 and TRBJ1-3, the CDR3 gives the full variable domain: DVKVTQSSRYLVKRTGEKVFLECVQDMDHENMFWYRQDPGLGLRLIYFSYDVKMKEKGDIPEGYSVSREKKERFSLILESASTNQTSMYLCASFSDRDRSTGNTIYFGEGSWLTVV.

The rearrangement joins TRBV28 to TRBJ1-2; D not certain. Germline V gene sequence: CDR1 MDHEN, CDR2 SYDVKM. V was trimmed by 3 bases and J by 4 bases, leaving 9 bases between them. The CDR3 extends over 13 amino acids. The DNA of the CDR3 is TGTGCCAGCAGTTTGTGGGCGTCCTATGGCTACACCTTC. Translation gives CASSLWASYGYTF.

For the CDR3, the DNA is TGTGCCAGCTCACCAACCAGGTCCTCCTACGAGCAGTACTTC. It specifies CASSPTRSSYEQYF. This chain joins TRBV18 and TRBJ2-7, with D unclear. The V end was cut by 2 bases, the J end by 0 bases, with 8 bases between. In germline, CDR1 is KGHSH, CDR2 LQKENI. The CDR3 runs 14 residues.

The chain is built from TRBV15 and TRBJ1-5; no clear D. V was trimmed by 5 bases and J by 5 bases, leaving 7 bases between them. The CDR3 runs 12 residues. Germline V gene sequence: CDR1 LNHNV, CDR2 YYDKDF (reference sequence). In DNA form, the CDR3 reads TGTGCCACCAGCCACCCGGATCAGCCCCAGCATTTT. Protein sequence: CATSHPDQPQHF.

This clone came up a few times. This chain connects TRBV28 to TRBJ1-2; TRBD1 agrees at 9 bases. The CDR3 sequence is 14 residues long. Looked up from germline, CDR1 is MDHEN and CDR2 is SYDVKM. V dropped 6 bases and J dropped 7; count of bases not matched to a gene: 9. The CDR3 loop reads CASRYTGGKSGYTF. CDR3 DNA sequence: TGTGCCAGCAGGTATACAGGGGGCAAAAGTGGCTACACCTTC.

This sequence joins TRBV7-9 and TRBJ2-5, with 7 nucleotides matching TRBD1. The end of the DNA is better explained by TRBJ2-7, so the J call may be wrong. The CDR3 sequence is 16 residues long. CDR1 is SEHNR, CDR2 FQNEAQ, per germline (reference sequence). The CDR3 loop is CASSSDRQGFSYEQYF. CDR3 bases: TGTGCCAGCAGCTCGGATAGACAGGGCTTCTCCTACGAGCAGTACTTC.

This sequence joins TRBV19 and TRBJ2-2; TRBD1 matches 7 bases. Germline-derived CDR1 and CDR2 are LNHDA and SQIVND (reference sequence). This CDR3 is built from 18 residues. V trimming: 6 bases; J trimming: 2 bases; junction bases outside the gene matches: 15. The CDR3 reads CASRDPLHGTVNTGELFF. In nucleotides, the CDR3 is TGTGCCAGTAGAGATCCCTTACACGGGACAGTAAACACCGGGGAGCTGTTTTTT.

The count of this clone is one. The chain couples TRBV6-1 to TRBJ2-3; D not certain. V was cut by 3 bases and J by 6 bases, with 7 bases left in between. Germline V CDR1 and CDR2: MNHNS, SASEGT. This CDR3 contains 12 residues. The CDR3 loop reads CASSDGRDTQYF. CDR3 bases: TGTGCCAGCAGTGATGGGCGCGATACGCAGTATTTT.

The chain recombines TRBV28 with TRBJ1-1, with 8 bases that match TRBD1. Trimming cost V 5 bases and J 8 bases; bases outside gene matches: 10. There are 14 residues in the CDR3. CDR1 is MDHEN, CDR2 SYDVKM, per germline. CDR3 coding DNA: TGTGCCAGCAGTCGTCGCTTGACAGGGGTGGAAGCTTTCTTT. Translation: CASSRRLTGVEAFF.

Only one count was recorded for this clone. The chain employs TRBV30 and TRBJ2-1; 10 bases are shared with TRBD2. Trimming at V came to 0 bases and at J to 6 bases, leaving 2 bases not matched to a gene. The CDR3 runs 14 residues. CDR1 is GTSNPN and CDR2 is SVGIG in the germline V gene (reference sequence). The CDR3 here is CAWSVLAGSNEQFF. CDR3 nucleotide sequence: TGTGCCTGGAGTGTACTAGCGGGAAGCAATGAGCAGTTCTTC.

The chain is built from TRBV4-2 and TRBJ1-3; 8 bases are shared with TRBD1. J lost 0 bases, V lost 2 bases, and 0 bases had no gene match. Germline V gene sequence: CDR1 LGHNA, CDR2 YNFKEQ. The length of the CDR3 is 15 residues. The CDR3 nucleotides are TGTGCCAGCAGCCAAACAGGGGGCTCTGGAAACACCATATATTTT. Its protein product is CASSQTGGSGNTIYF.

This clone was detected once. Distinct nucleotide sequences in the sample also encode this CDR3. The CDR3 DNA reads as TGTGCCAGTAGTTCACCGGGACAGGGAACCTACGAGCAGTACTTC. Amino acids: CASSSPGQGTYEQYF. The J gene is TRBJ2-7, the V gene TRBV19; 9 positions match TRBD1. The ends lost 5 bases at V and 2 bases at J; junction bases unmatched: 7. The CDR3 covers 15 residues. Per the germline V gene, CDR1 is LNHDA and CDR2 is SQIVND (reference sequence).

The chain has TRBV2 and TRBJ2-1; 8 bases are shared with TRBD2. J lost 7 bases, V lost 7 bases, and 15 bases had no gene match. CDR1 and CDR2 from the germline V gene are SNHLY and FYNNEI. The CDR3 sequence is 16 residues long. CDR3 coding DNA: TGTGCCAGCATAGGATTGAAGCGGGAGTCCCTGAATGAGCAGTTCTTC. Amino acid sequence: CASIGLKRESLNEQFF.

This chain uses TRBV6-1 with TRBJ2-3, with a tentative D call TRBD2 (6 bases). The CDR3 extends over 16 amino acids. The V gene lost 3 bases and the J gene lost 1 base, with 14 bases spanning the gap. Germline CDR1 reads MNHNS; CDR2 reads SASEGT. The CDR3 DNA follows: TGTGCCAGCAGTGAGGGACTGCCCCCCGGCACAGATACGCAGTATTTT. Protein: CASSEGLPPGTDTQYF.

V is TRBV27 and J is TRBJ2-1; possibly TRBD1 for D (6 bases). The CDR3 extends over 15 amino acids. V was pared by 3 bases and J by 1 base, with 10 bases between. Germline loops: CDR1 MNHEY, CDR2 SMNVEV (reference sequence). CDR3 DNA sequence: TGTGCCAGCAGTTTTGGCCAGGGGTCCTACAATGAGCAGTTCTTC. It encodes CASSFGQGSYNEQFF.

The rearrangement links TRBV5-1 to TRBJ2-1; 12 bases match TRBD2. Germline assignment: CDR1 SGHRS and CDR2 YFSETQ. With 3 bases clipped from V and 6 bases from J, the junction kept 4 bases outside the gene matches. The CDR3 covers 15 residues. The chain's CDR3 is CASSSTSGSVNEQFF. The CDR3 DNA reads as TGCGCCAGCAGCTCGACTAGCGGGAGTGTCAATGAGCAGTTCTTC.